The 21 T cell receptor beta chains reported below all come from one sample, sequenced in a study of blood T cells in healthy people across ages. A J-beta primer mix and a sample-barcoded 5' primer were used in a second PCR of about 7 to 12 cycles. TCRdb ran MiXCR on the 5' RACE reads and lists one entry per CDR3 protein. Here the sample spans 1.5 million to 2 million distinct CDR3 sequences, around half being singletons. The sample consisted of blood. The receptor set was obtained from a woman in her thirties or forties in good health.

This rearrangement joins TRBV4-1 to TRBJ1-2; no firm D call. Trimming removed 0 bases at V and 4 bases at J, with 12 bases between. The CDR3 loop spans 15 amino acids. CDR1 MGHRA and CDR2 YSYEKL come from the germline V gene. The CDR3 DNA reads as TGCGCCAGCAGCCAAGAAGACCGGGGAGCCTATGGCTACACCTTC. Its protein product is CASSQEDRGAYGYTF.

CDR3 sequence (DNA): TGTGCCAGCAGAAATGGGGTATCGGGGGGCCAAGAGACCCAGTACTTC. This sequence encodes CASRNGVSGGQETQYF. The J gene is TRBJ2-5, the V gene TRBV28; 7 nucleotides line up with TRBD2. The CDR3 runs 16 residues. Germline V gives CDR1 MDHEN, CDR2 SYDVKM. The junction had 11 bases not matched to a gene; V was cut back by 6 bases and J by 1 base.

This chain links TRBV11-2 with TRBJ2-1; 10 bases are shared with TRBD2. V gave up 8 bases and J gave up 8 bases; unmatched junction bases: 6. The CDR3 is 13 amino acids. Germline CDR1 reads SGHAT; CDR2 reads FQNNGV. CDR3 residues: CASWASGGDEQFF. The CDR3 nucleotides are TGTGCCAGCTGGGCTAGCGGGGGCGATGAGCAGTTCTTC.

In its sample, this clonotype was seen a few times. The CDR3 reads CSVEDLLVHETQYF. CDR3 DNA sequence: TGCAGCGTTGAAGATCTACTAGTACACGAGACCCAGTACTTC. The chain joins TRBV29-1 to TRBJ2-5, with a tentative D call TRBD2 (5 bases). This CDR3 has 14 amino acids. V was cut by 0 bases and J by 5 bases, with 13 bases left in between. Germline CDR1 is SQVTM and CDR2 is ANQGSEA.

The chain employs TRBV3-1 and TRBJ2-4; tentatively, D is TRBD1 or TRBD2 (6 bases each). The J call may be in error: the DNA end matches TRBJ2-7 better. Germline-derived CDR1 and CDR2 are LGHDT and YNNKEL (reference sequence). The CDR3 covers 19 residues. The CDR3: CASSQERGWDGGILYEQYF. Here the CDR3 DNA reads TGTGCCAGCAGCCAAGAGCGGGGTTGGGACGGGGGCATCCTCTACGAGCAGTACTTC.

The chain links TRBV20-1 to TRBJ2-5; weak D call: TRBD2 (6 bases). Per the germline V gene, CDR1 is DFQATT and CDR2 is SNEGSKA (reference sequence). The CDR3 is 12 amino acids. In DNA form, the CDR3 reads TGCAGGGCCACGCAGGAGGGAGAGACCCAGTACTTC. The encoded protein is CRATQEGETQYF.

V is TRBV27 and J is TRBJ2-3; the match to TRBD2 covers 10 bases. The CDR3 is 14 residues long. The J segment lost 7 bases and the V segment lost 6 bases, leaving 7 bases of the junction unmatched. Looked up from germline, CDR1 is MNHEY and CDR2 is SMNVEV (reference sequence). The CDR3 here is CASSPAGGLYTQYF. The CDR3 DNA follows: TGTGCCAGCAGCCCAGCGGGGGGGCTGTATACGCAGTATTTT.

This clonotype was seen a few times. J is TRBJ2-1 and V is TRBV3-1; D is tentatively TRBD1 or TRBD2 (6 bases each). In germline, CDR1 is LGHDT, CDR2 YNNKEL (reference sequence). With 0 bases removed from V and 6 bases from J, the gap between germline ends came to 15 bases. CDR3 length: 16 amino acids. CDR3 nucleotides: TGTGCCAGCAGCCAAGATCTCGGGGGCCCGGGCAATGAGCAGTTCTTC. Its translation is CASSQDLGGPGNEQFF.

The chain has TRBV21-1 and TRBJ1-6; TRBD1, as called in the table, went unchecked against the DNA. TRBV21-1 is a known pseudogene. The CDR3 has 23 amino acids. The CDR3 protein is CASSRPHHTRYPGQGRWGSPLHF. For the CDR3, the DNA is TGTGCCAGCAGCAGGCCCCACCATACAAGGTACCCGGGACAGGGTCGTTGGGGTTCACCCCTCCACTTT.

The V gene is TRBV27, the J gene TRBJ2-2, with no clear D. Trimming stripped 5 bases from V and 9 bases from J, with 13 bases between. The germline V gene encodes CDR1 MNHEY and CDR2 SMNVEV (reference sequence). The CDR3 has 13 residues. CDR3 nucleotide sequence: TGTGCCAGCAGTCCGGTCCGCCCCCGGGAGCTGTTTTTT. As protein: CASSPVRPRELFF.

This clonotype was seen only a few times. This chain connects TRBV5-5 to TRBJ2-1, with 14 bases identical to TRBD2. CDR1 and CDR2 (germline): SGHKS, YYEKEE (reference sequence). The J segment lost 7 bases and the V segment lost 5 bases, leaving 8 bases of the junction unmatched. The length of the CDR3 is 16 residues. The CDR3 DNA follows: TGTGCCAGCAGAGATAGGACTAGCGGGGGGCGGAATGAGCAGTTCTTC. Its protein is CASRDRTSGGRNEQFF.

The chain carries TRBV2 and TRBJ1-2; D not certain. V was shortened by 3 bases and J by 1 base, with 3 bases between the two germline ends. CDR1 SNHLY and CDR2 FYNNEI come from the germline V gene. This CDR3 spans 12 amino acids. The CDR3 protein is CASSDNNYGYTF. The CDR3 coding sequence is TGTGCCAGCAGTGACAATAACTATGGCTACACCTTC.

The rearrangement links TRBV18 to TRBJ2-5, with 9 bases identical to TRBD1. The last part of the DNA fits TRBJ2-7 better; the J call may be wrong. This CDR3 contains 12 residues. Germline values: CDR1 KGHSH, CDR2 LQKENI. The CDR3 sequence: CATGQGWDEQYF. CDR3 nucleotide sequence: TGTGCCACCGGACAGGGGTGGGACGAGCAGTACTTC.

The V call is TRBV7-9, the J call TRBJ1-1; the D gene is possibly TRBD1 (6 bases). Trimming left V 4 bases short and J 4 bases short, with 16 bases between. Germline V gene sequence: CDR1 SEHNR, CDR2 FQNEAQ (reference sequence). This CDR3 contains 15 residues. CDR3 protein: CASSSDRSLGTEAFF. CDR3 nucleotide sequence: TGTGCCAGCAGCTCAGACAGGAGCCTGGGCACTGAAGCTTTCTTT.

This clonotype was seen only a few times. The chain uses TRBV29-1 and TRBJ2-1; 9 positions match TRBD2. The CDR3 contains 15 residues. The ends lost 4 bases at V and 9 bases at J; junction bases unmatched: 13. CDR1 is SQVTM and CDR2 is ANQGSEA in the germline V gene. The CDR3 coding sequence is TGCAGCGTTGGAGGGACTGGCGGGGGGGCCGGTGAGCAGTTCTTC. Amino acids: CSVGGTGGGAGEQFF.

The rearrangement uses TRBV7-9 and TRBJ2-7; weak D call: TRBD1 (6 bases). CDR1 is SEHNR, CDR2 FQNEAQ, per germline (reference sequence). The CDR3 is made up of 15 amino acids. Trimming shortened V by 7 bases and J by 2 bases, and 18 bases separated the two germline ends. The CDR3 sequence: CASTSPGQPTYEQYF. The CDR3 nucleotides read TGTGCCAGCACCTCCCCGGGACAACCTACCTACGAGCAGTACTTC.

This clonotype was recorded a few times. This chain connects TRBV28 to TRBJ2-7; D could derive from TRBD1 or TRBD2 (5 bases each). This CDR3 has 15 residues. Looked up from germline, CDR1 is MDHEN and CDR2 is SYDVKM. The V end lost 6 bases, the J end lost 4 bases, and 19 bases lay between the germline ends. DNA of the CDR3: TGTGCCAGCAGCAATTCCGGGACGGTGACTTACGAGCAGTACTTC. Protein sequence: CASSNSGTVTYEQYF.

The chain couples TRBV29-1 to TRBJ2-4, with 7 bases matching TRBD1. Trimming took 7 bases from V and 0 from J; bases not matched to a gene: 15. Germline lookup yields CDR1 SQVTM and CDR2 ANQGSEA. The CDR3 contains 17 residues. CDR3 in amino acids: CSAASGAGGIAKNIQYF. The CDR3 DNA reads TGCAGCGCCGCTTCTGGCGCAGGGGGAATAGCCAAAAACATTCAGTACTTC.

The V call is TRBV5-6, the J call TRBJ1-1, with TRBD1 identical over 10 bases. CDR1 and CDR2 from the germline V gene are SGHDT and YYEEEE. CDR3 length equals 14 residues. V lost 3 bases, J lost 5 bases, and 4 bases stayed unmatched. The CDR3 sequence: CASSWDRGGTEAFF. The DNA for the CDR3 is TGTGCCAGCAGCTGGGACAGGGGTGGGACTGAAGCTTTCTTT.

This clonotype appeared a few times. This sequence joins TRBV5-1 and TRBJ1-6; 8 positions agree with TRBD1. The CDR3 consists of 17 residues. Germline V gene lookup returns CDR1 SGHRS and CDR2 YFSETQ. V lost 4 bases and J lost 1; bases outside the gene matches: 7. The CDR3 protein is CASSRGQGASYNSPLHF. CDR3 sequence (DNA): TGCGCCAGCAGCAGAGGTCAGGGGGCTTCCTATAATTCACCCCTCCACTTT.

There are a few counts of this clonotype. This rearrangement joins TRBV4-3 to TRBJ1-2, with D possibly being TRBD1 (6 bases). V gave up 1 base and J gave up 6 bases, with 21 bases separating them. The CDR3 has 17 residues. Germline CDR1 LGHNA, CDR2 YSLEER. The CDR3 loop is CASSQGLTFGQSNGYTF. The CDR3 DNA is TGCGCCAGCAGCCAAGGACTAACATTCGGACAGTCTAATGGCTACACCTTC.